These 24 T cell receptor beta chains were all obtained from the same sample, sequenced in a study of vaccination and CD4 T cells after COVID-19. Specified treatment: approximately 9-day PBMC culture with coronavirus spike peptide pools or control peptides (ViraFEST assay). The antigens for these receptors are not known. The Oncomine TCR Beta short-read assay was applied to DNA of cultured CD4+ T cells. TCRdb fed the PCR reads into MiXCR, producing one record per CDR3 protein. The sample carries some 18,000 distinct CDR3 sequences, around 46% recorded once. The sample here was CD4+ T cells from blood, cultured in vitro, taken after SARS-CoV-2 vaccination. All receptors come from a human donor who had recovered from COVID-19.

The rearrangement uses TRBV20-1 and TRBJ1-1, with D perhaps matching TRBD1 (5 bases). V gave up 2 bases and J gave up 4 bases, with 14 bases separating them. Germline CDR1 reads DFQATT; CDR2 reads SNEGSKA (reference sequence). CDR3 length: 14 residues. The CDR3 region is CSARHLDGTTEAFF. DNA of the CDR3: TGCAGTGCTAGACATTTAGATGGGACCACTGAAGCTTTCTTT.

This chain joins TRBV4-1 and TRBJ1-2, with TRBD1 matching 7 bases. The CDR3 length is 16 residues. Germline CDR1 MGHRA, CDR2 YSYEKL. V trimming: 3 bases; J trimming: 4 bases; junction bases outside the gene matches: 11. In DNA, the CDR3 is TGCGCCAGCAGCCAGATTAGGACAGGCCTGCCCTATGGCTACACCTTC. Translating gives CASSQIRTGLPYGYTF.

The genes are TRBV7-3 and TRBJ2-2; tentative D call: TRBD1 (6 bases). This CDR3 comprises 15 residues. Germline V lookup: CDR1 SGHTA, CDR2 FQGTGA. V was cut by 5 bases and J by 1 base, with 11 bases left in between. The CDR3 bases are TGTGCCAGCAGCCCTACAGGGTTGAACACCGGGGAGCTGTTTTTT. Translated: CASSPTGLNTGELFF.

This clonotype was recorded once. The chain employs TRBV2 and TRBJ2-1; D is undetermined. The CDR3 contains 14 residues. Germline V gene lookup returns CDR1 SNHLY and CDR2 FYNNEI. Between the trimmed V and J ends, which lost 11 bases and 5 bases, there was a span of 19 bases. The CDR3 protein is CAGSKDGPHNEQFF. For the CDR3, the DNA is TGTGCCGGATCGAAGGACGGACCTCACAATGAGCAGTTCTTC.

CDR3 residues: CSARGPLPRGIGKNIQYF. In nucleotides, the CDR3 is TGCAGTGCTAGAGGTCCCTTACCAAGGGGTATAGGCAAAAACATTCAGTACTTC. The chain combines TRBV20-1 with TRBJ2-4, with D maybe TRBD1 (5 bases). Trimming pared 1 base from V and 3 bases from J, leaving 22 bases between. Germline V gene lookup returns CDR1 DFQATT and CDR2 SNEGSKA (reference sequence). The CDR3 has 18 amino acids.

This clonotype was picked up a small number of times. The chain has TRBV5-4 and TRBJ2-5, with TRBD1 identical over 7 bases. There are 13 residues in the CDR3. Germline CDR1 and CDR2: SGHNT and YYREEE (reference sequence). The junction had 4 bases not matched to a gene; V was cut back by 4 bases and J by 4 bases. This CDR3 is CASSPDRAETQYF. CDR3 coding DNA: TGTGCCAGCAGCCCAGACAGGGCAGAGACCCAGTACTTC.

The CDR3 DNA reads TGTGCCAGCAGCCGAACCGGGACTAGCCTAGATACGCAGTATTTT. Translation gives CASSRTGTSLDTQYF. This chain connects TRBV7-9 to TRBJ2-3, with TRBD2 matching over 9 bases. The V gene's germline CDR1 is SEHNR and CDR2 FQNEAQ (reference sequence). CDR3 length equals 15 residues. Germline trimming cut 5 bases from V and 5 bases from J; bases unmatched to any gene: 8.

V usage is TRBV30 and J usage is TRBJ2-7, with D possibly matching TRBD2 (5 bases). Germline CDR1 is GTSNPN and CDR2 is SVGIG (reference sequence). V gave up 3 bases and J gave up 7 bases, with 10 bases separating them. The CDR3 covers 11 residues. The CDR3 region has the DNA TGTGCCTGGAGCGATGGAGGAGAGCAGTACTTC. Its translation: CAWSDGGEQYF.

The chain links TRBV27 to TRBJ2-1, with D tentatively TRBD1 (6 bases). The CDR3 consists of 13 residues. In germline, CDR1 is MNHEY, CDR2 SMNVEV (reference sequence). The V end was cut by 6 bases, the J end by 15 bases, with 21 bases between. Here the CDR3 DNA reads TGTGCCAGCAGGAGATGGGACATCTTGACCCCGTTCTTC. Encoded protein: CASRRWDILTPFF.

This chain connects TRBV2 to TRBJ1-4; TRBD1 is a possible D gene (5 bases). Trimming took off 2 bases at V and 8 bases at J, with 9 bases between the two ends. The CDR3 has 13 residues. Germline loops: CDR1 SNHLY, CDR2 FYNNEI. The DNA for the CDR3 is TGTGCCAGCAGTGAACTGGCAGGGGAAAAACTGTTTTTT. Its translation is CASSELAGEKLFF.

The genes are TRBV20-1 and TRBJ2-7; D is perhaps TRBD2 (5 bases). CDR1 is DFQATT and CDR2 is SNEGSKA in the germline V gene (reference sequence). The length of the CDR3 is 11 residues. V dropped 5 bases and J dropped 4 bases, with 9 bases sitting between them. CDR3 nucleotide sequence: TGCAGTGCTGTACTAGGATACGAGCAGTACTTC. It yields the protein CSAVLGYEQYF.

The chain employs TRBV6-1 and TRBJ2-3; 12 bases fit TRBD1. The CDR3 sequence is 14 residues long. Germline loops: CDR1 MNHNS, CDR2 SASEGT. The junction had 2 bases not matched to a gene; V was cut back by 6 bases and J by 4 bases. This CDR3 is CASSRDRGPDTQYF. DNA for the CDR3: TGTGCCAGCAGCCGGGACAGGGGGCCAGATACGCAGTATTTT.

J is TRBJ2-6 and V is TRBV10-3; 7 bases fit TRBD1. This CDR3 is 20 amino acids long. Germline V lookup: CDR1 ENHRY, CDR2 SYGVKD. The trim removed 0 bases at V and 0 bases at J, leaving 11 bases unmatched. The CDR3 spells CAISESGYGTDFSGANVLTF. CDR3 nucleotide sequence: TGTGCCATCAGTGAGTCGGGATACGGGACAGACTTCTCTGGGGCCAACGTCCTGACTTTC.

The V call is TRBV28, the J call TRBJ2-3; 12 bases agree with TRBD1. The CDR3 is made up of 22 amino acids. V was pared by 5 bases and J by 1 base, with 22 bases of the junction left unmatched. From germline, CDR1 is MDHEN and CDR2 SYDVKM. CDR3 nucleotides: TGTGCCAGCAGTCCCCTCGCCCCACCCGGGACAGGGGGCAATTGGGGCACAGATACGCAGTATTTT. It translates to CASSPLAPPGTGGNWGTDTQYF.

In its sample, this clonotype was seen a few times. The CDR3 nucleotides are TGTGCCAGCAGTCCCCGACAGGGCAATCAGCCCCAGCATTTT. Translated: CASSPRQGNQPQHF. V usage is TRBV6-4 and J usage is TRBJ1-5, with a possible D match to TRBD1 (6 bases). Trimming took off 5 bases at V and 2 bases at J, with 10 bases between the two ends. CDR1 is MRHNA, CDR2 SNTAGT, per germline. CDR3 length equals 14 residues.

This clonotype was detected once. The chain employs TRBV21-1 and TRBJ2-7; the table's D call TRBD1 went unverified against the DNA. TRBV21-1 is given as a pseudogene. This CDR3 contains 15 residues. Here the CDR3 DNA reads TGTGCCAGCAGCAGCGGCAAATGTCGGGGGGCCGAGCAGTACTTC. This encodes CASSSGKCRGAEQYF.

J is TRBJ1-5 and V is TRBV5-1; D is perhaps TRBD1 (5 bases). V shed 2 bases and J shed 6 bases, with 9 bases lying between them. Germline V gives CDR1 SGHRS, CDR2 YFSETQ. This CDR3 has 13 amino acids. The CDR3 loop reads CASSLLGPQPQHF. The CDR3 bases are TGCGCCAGCAGCTTATTGGGGCCTCAGCCCCAGCATTTT.

The J gene is TRBJ2-7, the V gene TRBV12-3 or TRBV12-4; TRBD2 agrees at 9 bases. The CDR3 runs 14 residues. Trimming cost V 7 bases and J 4 bases; bases outside gene matches: 8. CDR3 in amino acids: CASTLSGSLYEQYF. Here the CDR3 DNA reads TGTGCCAGCACCCTTAGCGGGAGTCTATACGAGCAGTACTTC.

This rearrangement joins TRBV24-1 to TRBJ2-1; D gene ambiguous. V dropped 6 bases and J dropped 5 bases, with 7 bases sitting between them. Looked up from germline, CDR1 is KGHDR and CDR2 is SFDVKD. The length of the CDR3 is 12 residues. This chain's CDR3 is CATSWQNNEQFF. The CDR3 bases are TGTGCCACCAGTTGGCAGAACAATGAGCAGTTCTTC.

The V call is TRBV4-1, the J call TRBJ1-4; D is uncertain. CDR3 size: 15 residues. Germline loops: CDR1 MGHRA, CDR2 YSYEKL. V was clipped by 4 bases and J by 3 bases, with 12 bases between them. CDR3 nucleotide sequence: TGCGCCAGCAGCCCGTGGACGTCGCCTAATGAAAAACTGTTTTTT. Its translation is CASSPWTSPNEKLFF.

This clonotype turned up a few times. The chain combines TRBV24-1 with TRBJ2-3, with a weak D call TRBD2 (6 bases). The CDR3 runs to 15 residues. V gave up 0 bases and J gave up 4 bases, with 10 bases separating them. Per germline, CDR1 KGHDR and CDR2 SFDVKD. For the CDR3, the DNA is TGTGCCACCAGTGATTTGTTGGACTACCCAGATACGCAGTATTTT. Its translation is CATSDLLDYPDTQYF.

The J gene is TRBJ1-1, the V gene TRBV5-5; no clear D. There are 14 residues in the CDR3. V was shortened by 3 bases and J by 2 bases, with 11 bases between the two germline ends. The V gene's germline CDR1 is SGHKS and CDR2 YYEKEE (reference sequence). The CDR3 loop is CASSWTLSNTEAFF. CDR3 DNA sequence: TGTGCCAGCAGCTGGACCTTATCTAACACTGAAGCTTTCTTT.

The V and J genes are TRBV12-3 or TRBV12-4 and TRBJ1-5; 7 nucleotides match TRBD1. With V trimmed by 5 bases and J by 6 bases, 4 bases remained unmatched. The CDR3 runs to 13 residues. The CDR3: CASSRQGGQPQHF. The CDR3 bases are TGTGCCAGCAGTCGACAGGGAGGTCAGCCCCAGCATTTT.

By share of the sample, this clonotype is medium-sized. The chain recombines TRBV7-2 with TRBJ2-1; 14 nucleotides align to TRBD2. The CDR3 contains 14 residues. The trim removed 5 bases at V and 10 bases at J, leaving 4 bases unmatched. Germline V gives CDR1 SGHTA, CDR2 FQGNSA. As DNA, the CDR3 is TGTGCCAGCAGCACGGGACTAGCGGGAGCCGAGCAGTTCTTC. Amino acid sequence: CASSTGLAGAEQFF.